The clone carrying this T cell receptor (beta chain) was detected ten times or more. Its antigen is not identified. The source of the sample is a study of breast tumors, draining lymph nodes, adjacent tissues. Regarding the study as a whole: Luminal-like breast cancer showed significantly greater tumor-nontumor repertoire similarity than basal-like breast cancer did. Data fit most tumor T cells coming from lymph node, expanding in tumor.

The lymph nodes were axillary draining lymph nodes from breast cancer patients. Trimming at V came to 7 bases and at J to 6 bases, leaving 8 bases not matched to a gene. This CDR3 has 13 residues. Germline V CDR1 and CDR2: SGHAT, FQNNGV. TCRdb called the multiplex PCR reads again in MiXCR, with one record for every CDR3 protein. In the table there are around 190,000 distinct CDR3 sequences, around a third of which are singletons. The sample comprised axillary lymph node tissue. The chain employs TRBV11-2 and TRBJ2-7; 8 bases agree with TRBD1. The sequence was collected from a female donor with breast cancer. Some clones in this sample may be carry-over from other donors' samples. CDR3 bases: TGTGCCAGCACTACGGACAGGGACGGCGAGCAGTACTTC. Its translation is CASTTDRDGEQYF.